One and the same sample provided the 23 T cell receptor beta chains below, sequenced in a study of shared clonotypes between healthy human individuals. Clones were sequenced by immunoSEQ multiplex PCR, and TCRdb holds only the in-frame ones, with some missing. Found here are over 750,000 clones, 95% to 97% of them singletons; the top ten hold under 0.25%. Only CD45RO-negative cells positively selected for CCR7 counted as naive CD8 cells, so terminally differentiated effector memory CD45RA+ cells were excluded. The sample consisted of naive CD8+ T cells sorted from blood. The receptors derive from a man aged 25-40 years in good health.

V gene TRBV4-1 combines with J gene TRBJ2-1, with 9 bases identical to TRBD2. The germline CDR1 and CDR2 sequences are MGHRA and YSYEKL. J gave up 7 bases and V 0 bases, and 13 bases lay outside the gene matches. The length of the CDR3 is 18 residues. CDR3 residues: CASSQDWREGWIGNEQFF. CDR3 bases: TGCGCCAGCAGCCAAGACTGGCGGGAGGGCTGGATTGGGAATGAGCAGTTCTTC.

The chain uses TRBV30 and TRBJ2-1; 9 positions agree with TRBD2. Germline lookup yields CDR1 GTSNPN and CDR2 SVGIG (reference sequence). CDR3 length equals 16 residues. V lost 2 bases, J lost 4 bases, and 9 bases stayed unmatched. CDR3 protein: CAWSQISGGLYNEQFF. DNA for the CDR3: TGTGCCTGGAGTCAAATTAGCGGGGGACTTTACAATGAGCAGTTCTTC.

The chain couples TRBV4-1 to TRBJ2-7, with D unresolved. Germline V gene lookup returns CDR1 MGHRA and CDR2 YSYEKL. The CDR3 is made up of 14 amino acids. V lost 1 base and J 3 bases, leaving 10 bases between the germline ends. The CDR3 sequence is CASSQGIRSYEQYF. In DNA form, the CDR3 reads TGCGCCAGCAGCCAAGGGATTAGAAGCTACGAGCAGTACTTC.

The chain couples TRBV28 to TRBJ2-3; 15 bases are a match to TRBD2. The V gene end was trimmed by 1 base and the J gene end by 3 bases; junction bases not matched to a gene: 5. Germline assignment: CDR1 MDHEN and CDR2 SYDVKM. The CDR3 consists of 18 residues. The CDR3 here is CASSLFGTSGRLTDTQYF. The CDR3, as DNA: TGTGCCAGCAGTTTATTTGGGACTAGCGGGAGGTTGACAGATACGCAGTATTTT.

J is TRBJ2-7 and V is TRBV10-1; possible D gene TRBD1, 5 bases. The CDR3 length is 12 residues. Trimming removed 3 bases from V and 4 bases from J, with 7 bases in between. Germline CDR1 reads WNHNN; CDR2 reads SYGVQD (reference sequence). The CDR3 loop reads CASSDRQYEQYF. The CDR3 DNA sequence: TGCGCCAGCAGTGATAGACAGTACGAGCAGTACTTC.

This chain links TRBV7-9 with TRBJ2-3; no definite D call. Germline V gene lookup returns CDR1 SEHNR and CDR2 FQNEAQ (reference sequence). Trimming removed 2 bases from V and 7 bases from J, with 7 bases in between. CDR3 length equals 12 residues. CDR3 in amino acids: CASSLMAHTQYF. CDR3 coding DNA: TGTGCCAGCAGCTTAATGGCCCATACGCAGTATTTT. Drawing the rest from reference TRBV7-9 and TRBJ2-3, the complete variable domain is DTGVSQNPRHKITKRGQNVTFRCDPISEHNRLYWYRQTLGQGPEFLTYFQNEAQLEKSRLLSDRFSAERPKGSFSTLEIQRTEQGDSAMYLCASSLMAHTQYFGPGTRLTVL.

V is TRBV19 and J is TRBJ2-1, with TRBD2 matching over 7 bases. V gave up 0 bases and J gave up 6 bases; unmatched junction bases: 5. CDR1 and CDR2 (germline): LNHDA, SQIVND (reference sequence). The CDR3 totals 15 residues. The CDR3 DNA reads as TGTGCCAGTAGTATAGAGGCGGGAGCGGTCAATGAGCAGTTCTTC. It translates to CASSIEAGAVNEQFF.

The chain couples TRBV4-1 to TRBJ2-3, with a possible D match to TRBD1 (6 bases). V was clipped by 4 bases and J by 2 bases, with 19 bases between them. Germline CDR1 is MGHRA and CDR2 is YSYEKL. This CDR3 is built from 17 residues. This chain's CDR3 is CASSLRDRQGPTDTQYF. The CDR3 DNA is TGCGCCAGCAGCCTGAGAGACAGGCAGGGTCCCACAGATACGCAGTATTTT.

The rearrangement links TRBV11-3 to TRBJ2-7; D is undetermined. Per the germline V gene, CDR1 is SGHNT and CDR2 is YENEEA. The CDR3 contains 13 residues. Trimming shortened V by 3 bases and J by 3 bases, and 9 bases separated the two germline ends. CDR3 nucleotides: TGTGCCAGCAGCTTTGAACCAGGCTACGAGCAGTACTTC. It is translated as CASSFEPGYEQYF. Looking up the rest from reference TRBV11-3 and TRBJ2-7 gives the full variable domain: EAGVVQSPRYKIIEKKQPVAFWCNPISGHNTLYWYLQNLGQGPELLIRYENEEAVDDSQLPKDRFSAERLKGVDSTLKIQPAELGDSAVYLCASSFEPGYEQYFGPGTRLTVT.

J is TRBJ2-3 and V is TRBV4-2, with D perhaps TRBD2 (6 bases). Germline CDR1 reads LGHNA; CDR2 reads YNFKEQ. With 0 bases removed from V and 0 bases from J, the gap between germline ends came to 10 bases. The CDR3 runs to 16 residues. DNA for the CDR3: TGTGCCAGCAGCCAAGAGTACGGGAGCAGCACAGATACGCAGTATTTT. As protein: CASSQEYGSSTDTQYF.

The chain combines TRBV6-6 with TRBJ2-1; D ambiguous. Germline CDR1 MNHNY, CDR2 SVGAGI (reference sequence). V was clipped by 5 bases and J by 13 bases, with 15 bases between them. This CDR3 has 12 amino acids. CDR3 in DNA: TGTGCCAGCAGTACCTTTAGCCAGTCCCAGTTCTTC. The encoded protein is CASSTFSQSQFF.

This chain joins TRBV6-6 and TRBJ2-2; D not certain. This CDR3 is built from 12 residues. Germline loops: CDR1 MNHNY, CDR2 SVGAGI (reference sequence). V shed 7 bases and J shed 8 bases, with 11 bases lying between them. CDR3 residues: CASTNEWGELFF. DNA for the CDR3: TGTGCCAGCACTAATGAGTGGGGGGAGCTGTTTTTT.

Of note for this clone: This sample also contains other DNA sequences that code for the same CDR3. The chain combines TRBV27 with TRBJ2-7, with 11 nucleotides matching TRBD2. V dropped 4 bases and J dropped 2; count of bases not matched to a gene: 4. The CDR3 covers 15 residues. The germline V gene encodes CDR1 MNHEY and CDR2 SMNVEV (reference sequence). The CDR3 protein is CASSSGTSGTYEQYF. In DNA form, the CDR3 reads TGTGCCAGCAGTTCAGGGACTAGCGGTACCTACGAGCAGTACTTC.

V is TRBV11-2 and J is TRBJ2-2; TRBD2 might be the D (7 bases). The germline CDR1 and CDR2 sequences are SGHAT and FQNNGV. CDR3 size: 15 residues. V dropped 5 bases and J dropped 5 bases, with 15 bases sitting between them. CDR3 nucleotides: TGTGCCAGCAGCAACGGGGGGCTAGGAACCGGGGAGCTGTTTTTT. Its protein product is CASSNGGLGTGELFF.

This clone has only one observation. The chain is built from TRBV18 and TRBJ2-7; D is undetermined. This CDR3 is built from 15 residues. V was pared by 1 base and J by 2 bases, with 12 bases between. CDR1 and CDR2 from the germline V gene are KGHSH and LQKENI. CDR3 DNA sequence: TGTGCCAGCTCACCACTCCGAGACGGAGCCTACGAGCAGTACTTC. Translation: CASSPLRDGAYEQYF. The complete variable domain, with remaining parts taken from reference TRBV18 and TRBJ2-7, reads NAGVMQNPRHLVRRRGQEARLRCSPMKGHSHVYWYRQLPEEGLKFMVYLQKENIIDESGMPKERFSAEFPKEGPSILRIQQVVRGDSAAYFCASSPLRDGAYEQYFGPGTRLTVT.

A word on this clone: Other DNA sequences within the sample encode an identical CDR3. This chain connects TRBV7-9 to TRBJ2-7; D remains unclear. The CDR3 is 16 amino acids. The germline gives CDR1 SEHNR, CDR2 FQNEAQ (reference sequence). Trimming took 7 bases from V and 0 from J, leaving 19 bases between them. CDR3 DNA: TGTGCCAGCATCCCCCAGCCGGGCAGGAGCTCCTACGAGCAGTACTTC. Translated: CASIPQPGRSSYEQYF.

This rearrangement joins TRBV6-6 to TRBJ2-2; no firm D call. The CDR3 runs 13 residues. V was trimmed by 2 bases and J by 6 bases, leaving 7 bases between them. Looked up from germline, CDR1 is MNHNY and CDR2 is SVGAGI (reference sequence). The CDR3 region has the DNA TGTGCCAGCAGTTACGCCACACCCGGGGAGCTGTTTTTT. Its protein product is CASSYATPGELFF.

J is TRBJ2-7 and V is TRBV9; maybe TRBD2 (5 bases). V lost 0 bases and J lost 3, with 10 bases in between. There are 14 residues in the CDR3. Germline values: CDR1 SGDLS, CDR2 YYNGEE. CDR3 sequence (DNA): TGTGCCAGCAGCGTAGGAGGGAATGGCTACGAGCAGTACTTC. Translating it yields CASSVGGNGYEQYF.

The chain employs TRBV27 and TRBJ2-3; maybe TRBD2 (5 bases). CDR1 is MNHEY and CDR2 is SMNVEV in the germline V gene (reference sequence). V was clipped by 2 bases and J by 10 bases, with 16 bases between them. This CDR3 is built from 14 residues. In DNA form, the CDR3 reads TGTGCCAGCAGTTTAGGGAGAGCCGCACGGCCGCAGTATTTT. This encodes CASSLGRAARPQYF.

The rearrangement joins TRBV29-1 to TRBJ2-3, with 13 positions matching TRBD2. Per the germline V gene, CDR1 is SQVTM and CDR2 is ANQGSEA. V shed 4 bases and J 6 bases; nucleotides not matched to a gene: 16. The CDR3 consists of 18 residues. CDR3: CSVAGLAGVLGIWDTQYF. The CDR3 nucleotides are TGCAGCGTTGCTGGACTAGCGGGAGTCCTTGGTATATGGGATACGCAGTATTTT.

The V call is TRBV9, the J call TRBJ2-2; tentative D call: TRBD1 (6 bases). The germline V gene has CDR1 SGDLS and CDR2 YYNGEE. The CDR3 covers 13 residues. V was trimmed by 8 bases and J by 7 bases, leaving 15 bases between them. The CDR3 DNA follows: TGTGCCAGTGGGGGCGGAGCCAGCGGGGAGCTGTTTTTT. Translation: CASGGGASGELFF.

The rearrangement uses TRBV4-1 and TRBJ2-1, with D possibly TRBD2 on 6 matching bases. Trimming removed 0 bases from V and 4 bases from J, with 13 bases in between. There are 16 residues in the CDR3. Germline CDR1 and CDR2: MGHRA and YSYEKL. For the CDR3, the DNA is TGCGCCAGCAGCCAAGATCCGGGGGACTTGTACAATGAGCAGTTCTTC. It yields the protein CASSQDPGDLYNEQFF.

The gene calls are TRBV25-1 and TRBJ2-7; TRBD2 aligns across 7 bases. The V gene's germline CDR1 is MGHDK and CDR2 SYGVNS. V was clipped by 3 bases and J by 0 bases; unmatched bases: 8. The CDR3 length is 16 residues. DNA of the CDR3: TGTGCCAGCAGTGATTTTCTAGCGGAGGCCTCCTACGAGCAGTACTTC. Its translation: CASSDFLAEASYEQYF.